Given below is one T cell receptor (beta chain) in context. Its matching antigen is unknown. The source of the sample is a study of cytomegalovirus exposure and HLA in healthy donors. PCR used 60 Vbeta primers and 13 Jbeta primers. The method was immunoSEQ multiplex PCR; TCRdb's version includes in-frame clones alone and lacks a portion of them. The sample consists of some 150,000 clones, under 90% of them appearing once. Germline V gene lookup returns CDR1 MGHDK and CDR2 SYGVNS. The CDR3 consists of 13 residues. Between the trimmed V and J ends, which lost 7 bases and 0 bases, there was a span of 4 bases. Study-level points and caveats: Presence/absence analyses assumed roughly uniform sequencing depth across donors, which may not hold.

This TCR was sampled from a young man in good health and CMV-seronegative. Sequences were obtained from PBMCs. The chain carries TRBV25-1 and TRBJ2-6, with D hard to call. The CDR3 protein is CASTSSGANVLTF. The CDR3 DNA is TGTGCCAGCACCAGCTCTGGGGCCAACGTCCTGACTTTC.